These 11 T cell receptor beta chains came from one sample sequenced in a study of blood T cell repertoires in COVID-19 (dated by TCRdb to 2018 to 2021). The method was the immunoSEQ multiplex PCR assay. TCRdb carries this immuneACCESS record with in-frame sequences only. Its versions omit some clonotypes, under half of them owing to an unresolved V gene in the studies checked, with the rest unexplained. The sample contains more than 130,000 clones, under 85% of them found a single time. In total, the top ten clones hold about 7% of the sample. The sequencing sample was made of peripheral blood. Receptors were obtained from a human donor in a cohort sampled during active COVID-19.

The chain couples TRBV28 to TRBJ1-4; D gene ambiguous. The ends were cut back, 5 bases at V and 4 bases at J, with 8 bases in the middle. Germline CDR1 reads MDHEN; CDR2 reads SYDVKM. This CDR3 contains 13 residues. The CDR3 coding sequence is TGTGCCAGCAGTCGCCAGGATAATGAAAAACTGTTTTTT. This translates into CASSRQDNEKLFF.

V and J are TRBV7-9 and TRBJ1-2; no definite D call. V was clipped by 1 base and J by 4 bases, with 10 bases between them. Looked up from germline, CDR1 is SEHNR and CDR2 is FQNEAQ (reference sequence). The CDR3 length is 14 residues. CDR3 nucleotides: TGTGCCAGCAGCTTAGGCACCATTAGCTATGGCTACACCTTC. Its protein product is CASSLGTISYGYTF.

The V and J genes are TRBV2 and TRBJ1-3; D is ambiguous. The V gene lost 8 bases and the J gene lost 0 bases, with 11 bases spanning the gap. The CDR3 covers 14 residues. Germline V gene data show CDR1 as SNHLY and CDR2 as FYNNEI. The DNA for the CDR3 is TGTGCCAGCCCCGGACGGGACTCTGGAAACACCATATATTTT. Its translation: CASPGRDSGNTIYF.

The chain employs TRBV3-1 (or the pseudogene TRBV3-2) and TRBJ2-7; D gene ambiguous. Germline lookup yields CDR1 LGHDT and CDR2 YNNKEL (reference sequence). This CDR3 is 11 amino acids long. V shed 2 bases and J shed 5 bases, with 4 bases lying between them. The CDR3 region is CASSQINEQYF. CDR3 coding DNA: TGTGCCAGCAGCCAAATCAACGAGCAGTACTTC.

This chain uses TRBV10-3 with TRBJ1-5; 8 bases align to TRBD1. V was pared by 6 bases and J by 5 bases, with 3 bases of the junction left unmatched. The CDR3 is 13 residues long. Per the germline V gene, CDR1 is ENHRY and CDR2 is SYGVKD. DNA for the CDR3: TGTGCCATCAGGGAACAGGGGGATCAGCCCCAGCATTTT. Protein sequence: CAIREQGDQPQHF.

V is TRBV15 and J is TRBJ2-2; D remains ambiguous. CDR1 and CDR2 (germline): LNHNV, YYDKDF (reference sequence). The length of the CDR3 is 15 residues. V lost 2 bases and J 4 bases, leaving 11 bases between the germline ends. The CDR3 spells CATSRSFQSTGELFF. CDR3 coding DNA: TGTGCCACCAGCAGATCTTTCCAGTCCACCGGGGAGCTGTTTTTT.

J is TRBJ2-6 and V is TRBV29-1, with D unresolved. Trimming pared 6 bases from V and 0 bases from J, leaving 6 bases between. This CDR3 region has 13 residues. CDR1 and CDR2 from the germline V gene are SQVTM and ANQGSEA. The DNA of the CDR3 is TGCAGCGTAGCCCACTCTGGGGCCAACGTCCTGACTTTC. As protein: CSVAHSGANVLTF.

The rearrangement joins TRBV10-3 to TRBJ2-1; 15 bases are shared with TRBD2. The CDR3 has 17 residues. Germline assignment: CDR1 ENHRY and CDR2 SYGVKD. The V gene end was trimmed by 8 bases and the J gene end by 0 bases; junction bases not matched to a gene: 5. This chain's CDR3 is CAIGTSGGKSSYNEQFF. The CDR3 region has the DNA TGTGCCATCGGGACTAGCGGGGGGAAGAGCTCCTACAATGAGCAGTTCTTC.

The J gene is TRBJ2-5, the V gene TRBV6-2 or TRBV6-3; 13 bases match TRBD2. Germline CDR1 and CDR2: MNHEY and SVGEGT. CDR3 length: 17 amino acids. With 2 bases clipped from V and 2 bases from J, the junction kept 5 bases outside the gene matches. The DNA of the CDR3 is TGTGCCAGCAGTTACCCACTAGCGGGGGGGCGGCAAGAGACCCAGTACTTC. Residues: CASSYPLAGGRQETQYF.

This chain uses TRBV27 with TRBJ1-4; 10 positions match TRBD1. The CDR3 consists of 15 residues. The V gene end was trimmed by 2 bases and the J gene end by 7 bases; junction bases not matched to a gene: 4. The germline V gene encodes CDR1 MNHEY and CDR2 SMNVEV (reference sequence). The CDR3 DNA sequence: TGTGCCAGCAGTTTAGTGGGGACAGGGGCTGAAAAACTGTTTTTT. Amino acids: CASSLVGTGAEKLFF.

This sequence joins TRBV5-1 and TRBJ2-2; D perhaps matches TRBD1 (6 bases). CDR3 length equals 16 residues. V was cut by 4 bases and J by 1 base, with 14 bases left in between. CDR1 and CDR2 (germline): SGHRS, YFSETQ. CDR3 bases: TGCGCCAGCAGCATACGTCAGGGGAAGAACACCGGGGAGCTGTTTTTT. The encoded protein is CASSIRQGKNTGELFF.